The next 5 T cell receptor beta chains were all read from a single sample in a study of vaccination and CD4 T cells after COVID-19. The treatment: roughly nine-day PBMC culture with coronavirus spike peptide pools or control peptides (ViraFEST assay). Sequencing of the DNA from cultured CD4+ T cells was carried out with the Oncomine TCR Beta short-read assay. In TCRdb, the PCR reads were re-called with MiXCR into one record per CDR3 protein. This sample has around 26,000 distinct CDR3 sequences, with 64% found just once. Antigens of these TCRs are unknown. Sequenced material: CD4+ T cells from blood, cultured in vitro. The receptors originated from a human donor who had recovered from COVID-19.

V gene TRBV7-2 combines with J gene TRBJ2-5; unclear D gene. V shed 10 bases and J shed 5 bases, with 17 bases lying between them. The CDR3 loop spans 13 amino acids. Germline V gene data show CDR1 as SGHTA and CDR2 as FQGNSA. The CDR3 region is CANSRGVGETQYF. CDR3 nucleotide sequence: TGTGCCAACTCGCGTGGGGTTGGCGAGACCCAGTACTTC.

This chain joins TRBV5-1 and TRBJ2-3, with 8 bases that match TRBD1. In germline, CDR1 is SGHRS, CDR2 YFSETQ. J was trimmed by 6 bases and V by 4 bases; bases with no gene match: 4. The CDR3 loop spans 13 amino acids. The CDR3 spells CASSANRGDTQYF. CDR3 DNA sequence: TGCGCCAGCAGCGCAAACAGGGGGGATACGCAGTATTTT.

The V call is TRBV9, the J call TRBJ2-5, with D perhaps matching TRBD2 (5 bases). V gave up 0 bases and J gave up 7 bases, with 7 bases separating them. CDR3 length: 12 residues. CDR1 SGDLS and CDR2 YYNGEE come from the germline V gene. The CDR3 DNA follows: TGTGCCAGCAGCGTAGTTGAGGGGACCCAGTACTTC. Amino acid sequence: CASSVVEGTQYF.

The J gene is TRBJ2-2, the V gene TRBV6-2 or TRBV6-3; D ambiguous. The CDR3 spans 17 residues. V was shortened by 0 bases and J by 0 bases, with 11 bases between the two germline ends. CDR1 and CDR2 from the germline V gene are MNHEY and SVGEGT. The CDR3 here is CASSYSIVVTNTGELFF. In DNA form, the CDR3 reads TGTGCCAGCAGTTACTCGATAGTGGTTACGAACACCGGGGAGCTGTTTTTT.

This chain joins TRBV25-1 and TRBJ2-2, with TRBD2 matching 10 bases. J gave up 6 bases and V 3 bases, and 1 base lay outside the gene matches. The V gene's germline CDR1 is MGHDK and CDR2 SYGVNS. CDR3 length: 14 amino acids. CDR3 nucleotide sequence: TGTGCCAGCAGTGAGAGCGGGAGGGCCGGGGAGCTGTTTTTT. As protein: CASSESGRAGELFF.